This T cell receptor (beta chain) was retrieved from a study of blood T cell repertoires in COVID-19. Across the study: Italy, Spain and the United States were the sources of the convalescent and acute COVID-19 samples. PBMCs, B-cell-depleted T cells, or T cells provided the cDNA or gDNA that made up the material.

Per the study methods: From reference gene primer amplification, estimates of nucleated cell counts were derived. Repertoires were generated with immunoSEQ multiplex PCR, while TCRdb's copy carries only in-frame clones and drops some. That table is the source of V, J and clone size, and D and trimming were worked out from the DNA. The profile covers 160,000 or so clones, with roughly 82% appearing a single time and approximately 9.4% taken by the ten largest. Germline lookup yields CDR1 ENHRY and CDR2 SYGVKD. Trimming removed 3 bases from V and 6 bases from J, with 14 bases in between. The CDR3 totals 14 residues.

V and J are TRBV10-3 and TRBJ1-2; no reliable D call. This receptor was taken from a woman aged 50 to 60 with acute or convalescent COVID-19. Sample: peripheral blood. The CDR3 DNA follows: TGTGCCATCAGTGAAAGTTGGCTCCAACATGGCTACACCTTC. It yields the protein CAISESWLQHGYTF.